One sample yielded the 5 T cell receptor beta chains listed below, sequenced in a study of blood T cell repertoires in COVID-19. The assay was immunoSEQ multiplex PCR, and TCRdb's table has in-frame clones only and misses some. The data contain 290,000 or so clones, roughly 86% of them singletons. Sequencing input: PBMCs or T cells enriched from blood (not recorded which). The receptors were gathered from a woman under 30 who had recovered from COVID-19.

The table lists this clone with a count of one. In DNA, the CDR3 is TGTGCCATCAGCGAGGTTGTGGACACCGAAAAACTGTTTTTT. Its translation is CAISEVVDTEKLFF. The chain employs TRBV10-3 and TRBJ1-4; perhaps TRBD1 as D (5 bases). Germline CDR1 and CDR2: ENHRY and SYGVKD. The length of the CDR3 is 14 residues. V was pared by 6 bases and J by 8 bases, with 16 bases between.

The chain couples TRBV27 to TRBJ1-2; 8 bases map to TRBD1. The J segment lost 3 bases and the V segment lost 6 bases, leaving 3 bases of the junction unmatched. Germline V gives CDR1 MNHEY, CDR2 SMNVEV (reference sequence). There are 13 residues in the CDR3. As DNA, the CDR3 is TGTGCCAGCAGCAGGGGGCAATACTATGGCTACACCTTC. Amino acid sequence: CASSRGQYYGYTF.

The CDR3 DNA follows: TGTGCCTGGAGGGGACTAGCGGACTACGAGCAGTACTTC. Its protein product is CAWRGLADYEQYF. The J gene is TRBJ2-7, the V gene TRBV30, with TRBD2 identical over 11 bases. After removal of 3 bases from V and 3 bases from J, the junction contained 1 base not matched to a gene. This CDR3 has 13 amino acids. Germline V gives CDR1 GTSNPN, CDR2 SVGIG (reference sequence).

This sequence joins TRBV28 and TRBJ2-4; 9 bases map to TRBD2. Germline V gene lookup returns CDR1 MDHEN and CDR2 SYDVKM. The length of the CDR3 is 19 residues. With 6 bases clipped from V and 0 bases from J, the junction kept 15 bases outside the gene matches. In nucleotides, the CDR3 is TGTGCCAGCAGAGATTCGGGACTAGCCAGCCTTCTAGCCAAAAACATTCAGTACTTC. Its translation: CASRDSGLASLLAKNIQYF.

This clone was counted between two and nine times. V and J are TRBV6-6 and TRBJ2-7, with 8 bases aligning to TRBD1. The V gene's germline CDR1 is MNHNY and CDR2 SVGAGI (reference sequence). The CDR3 has 17 amino acids. V dropped 5 bases and J dropped 3; count of bases not matched to a gene: 15. The CDR3 loop is CASSPPRQGARVYEQYF. Here the CDR3 DNA reads TGTGCCAGCAGTCCCCCCCGGCAGGGGGCCAGGGTCTACGAGCAGTACTTC.